This T cell receptor (beta chain) was sequenced for a study of CD8 T cells in Susac syndrome. Study-level results: CD4+ T cell repertoires in Susac syndrome exhibited no evidence of clonal expansion. The study acknowledged a relatively small number of individuals in its TCR sequencing and HLA analysis.

A remark on this clonotype: Its antigen is undetermined.

Susac syndrome patients met recently defined diagnostic criteria for definite or probable disease. This CDR3 region has 13 residues. The V and J ends lost 2 bases and 10 bases respectively, with 9 bases between them. CDR1 is SNHLY, CDR2 FYNNEI, per germline. Reverse transcription of about 0.5 to 1 ug RNA was carried out with random hexamers. TCRdb fed the immunoSEQ multiplex PCR reads into MiXCR, producing one record per CDR3 protein. The data hold around 190,000 distinct CDR3 sequences, with 94% observed a single time. The clonotype was recovered from a human donor with Susac syndrome. The chain carries TRBV2 and TRBJ1-6; D is undetermined. The sequencing sample was made of CD4+ T cells from PBMCs. CDR3 DNA: TGTGCCAGCAGTGAATATTATGGGTCACCCCTCCACTTT. It encodes CASSEYYGSPLHF.